Following are 7 T cell receptor beta chains from one sample sequenced in a study of immune evolution from preneoplasia to lung adenocarcinoma. TCRdb's table, derived via immunoSEQ multiplex PCR, lists solely in-frame clones and lacks some. Among some 21,000 clones listed, approximately 71% were seen once. Sequenced material: FFPE invasive lung adenocarcinoma tissue. These receptors came from a person aged 55 to 70 with lung adenocarcinoma.

The chain uses TRBV2 and TRBJ2-2; 15 nucleotides agree with TRBD2. The CDR3 has 18 amino acids. Germline CDR1 SNHLY, CDR2 FYNNEI. V shed 6 bases and J 1 base; nucleotides not matched to a gene: 6. The CDR3 sequence is CASSPRTSGRGNTGELFF. The CDR3 DNA is TGTGCCAGCAGCCCCAGGACTAGCGGGAGGGGGAACACCGGGGAGCTGTTTTTT.

This sequence joins TRBV5-1 and TRBJ2-2; TRBD2 matches at 12 bases. With 5 bases clipped from V and 6 bases from J, the junction kept 17 bases outside the gene matches. The CDR3 totals 19 residues. Germline-derived CDR1 and CDR2 are SGHRS and YFSETQ. The CDR3 loop reads CASRKEYGLAGLGAGELFF. DNA for the CDR3: TGCGCCAGCAGAAAGGAATACGGACTAGCGGGACTTGGGGCCGGGGAGCTGTTTTTT.

V gene TRBV4-2 combines with J gene TRBJ2-5; D might be TRBD2 (6 bases). The CDR3 loop spans 16 amino acids. Germline CDR1 is LGHNA and CDR2 is YNFKEQ. Trimming shortened V by 0 bases and J by 1 base, and 12 bases separated the two germline ends. The CDR3 reads CASSQEAGSPQETQYF. DNA of the CDR3: TGTGCCAGCAGCCAAGAGGCGGGAAGCCCCCAAGAGACCCAGTACTTC.

The chain links TRBV5-1 to TRBJ2-7, with TRBD1 matching 9 bases. V gave up 1 base and J gave up 2 bases; unmatched junction bases: 10. This CDR3 is built from 17 residues. Per germline, CDR1 SGHRS and CDR2 YFSETQ. CDR3 protein: CASSLFTGGAGTYEQYF. CDR3 in DNA: TGCGCCAGCAGCTTGTTCACAGGGGGCGCGGGAACCTACGAGCAGTACTTC.

V gene TRBV30 combines with J gene TRBJ2-3; 10 positions agree with TRBD2. Per germline, CDR1 GTSNPN and CDR2 SVGIG (reference sequence). V gave up 0 bases and J gave up 4 bases; unmatched junction bases: 4. CDR3 length: 15 residues. CDR3 nucleotides: TGTGCCTGGAGTGTCCTAGCGGGAGTCGCAGATACGCAGTATTTT. This translates into CAWSVLAGVADTQYF.

This chain links TRBV18 with TRBJ2-3; D is possibly TRBD1 or TRBD2 (6 bases each). CDR1 and CDR2 from the germline V gene are KGHSH and LQKENI. The CDR3 covers 16 residues. Trimming cost V 3 bases and J 2 bases, with 15 bases left between them. The CDR3 spells CASSPPGGGITDTQYF. CDR3 DNA sequence: TGTGCCAGCTCACCCCCCGGAGGGGGTATCACAGATACGCAGTATTTT.

This clone was detected a few times. V and J are TRBV7-3 and TRBJ2-1; 7 bases map to TRBD1. The CDR3 totals 15 residues. Per germline, CDR1 SGHTA and CDR2 FQGTGA. J was trimmed by 7 bases and V by 0 bases; bases with no gene match: 6. CDR3 residues: CASSLTGTVINEQFF. Here the CDR3 DNA reads TGTGCCAGCAGCTTAACAGGGACAGTCATTAATGAGCAGTTCTTC.